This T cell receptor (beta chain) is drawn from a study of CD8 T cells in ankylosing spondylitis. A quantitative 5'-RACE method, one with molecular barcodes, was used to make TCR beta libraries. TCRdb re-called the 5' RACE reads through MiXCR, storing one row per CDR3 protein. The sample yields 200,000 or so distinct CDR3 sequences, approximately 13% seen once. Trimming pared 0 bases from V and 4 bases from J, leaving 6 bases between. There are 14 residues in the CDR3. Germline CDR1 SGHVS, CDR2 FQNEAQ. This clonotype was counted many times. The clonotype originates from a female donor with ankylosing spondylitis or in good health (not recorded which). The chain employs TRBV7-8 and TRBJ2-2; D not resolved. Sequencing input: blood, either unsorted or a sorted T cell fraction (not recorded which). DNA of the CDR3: TGTGCCAGCAGCTTAGCTCGGACCACCGGGGAGCTGTTTTTT. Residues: CASSLARTTGELFF.